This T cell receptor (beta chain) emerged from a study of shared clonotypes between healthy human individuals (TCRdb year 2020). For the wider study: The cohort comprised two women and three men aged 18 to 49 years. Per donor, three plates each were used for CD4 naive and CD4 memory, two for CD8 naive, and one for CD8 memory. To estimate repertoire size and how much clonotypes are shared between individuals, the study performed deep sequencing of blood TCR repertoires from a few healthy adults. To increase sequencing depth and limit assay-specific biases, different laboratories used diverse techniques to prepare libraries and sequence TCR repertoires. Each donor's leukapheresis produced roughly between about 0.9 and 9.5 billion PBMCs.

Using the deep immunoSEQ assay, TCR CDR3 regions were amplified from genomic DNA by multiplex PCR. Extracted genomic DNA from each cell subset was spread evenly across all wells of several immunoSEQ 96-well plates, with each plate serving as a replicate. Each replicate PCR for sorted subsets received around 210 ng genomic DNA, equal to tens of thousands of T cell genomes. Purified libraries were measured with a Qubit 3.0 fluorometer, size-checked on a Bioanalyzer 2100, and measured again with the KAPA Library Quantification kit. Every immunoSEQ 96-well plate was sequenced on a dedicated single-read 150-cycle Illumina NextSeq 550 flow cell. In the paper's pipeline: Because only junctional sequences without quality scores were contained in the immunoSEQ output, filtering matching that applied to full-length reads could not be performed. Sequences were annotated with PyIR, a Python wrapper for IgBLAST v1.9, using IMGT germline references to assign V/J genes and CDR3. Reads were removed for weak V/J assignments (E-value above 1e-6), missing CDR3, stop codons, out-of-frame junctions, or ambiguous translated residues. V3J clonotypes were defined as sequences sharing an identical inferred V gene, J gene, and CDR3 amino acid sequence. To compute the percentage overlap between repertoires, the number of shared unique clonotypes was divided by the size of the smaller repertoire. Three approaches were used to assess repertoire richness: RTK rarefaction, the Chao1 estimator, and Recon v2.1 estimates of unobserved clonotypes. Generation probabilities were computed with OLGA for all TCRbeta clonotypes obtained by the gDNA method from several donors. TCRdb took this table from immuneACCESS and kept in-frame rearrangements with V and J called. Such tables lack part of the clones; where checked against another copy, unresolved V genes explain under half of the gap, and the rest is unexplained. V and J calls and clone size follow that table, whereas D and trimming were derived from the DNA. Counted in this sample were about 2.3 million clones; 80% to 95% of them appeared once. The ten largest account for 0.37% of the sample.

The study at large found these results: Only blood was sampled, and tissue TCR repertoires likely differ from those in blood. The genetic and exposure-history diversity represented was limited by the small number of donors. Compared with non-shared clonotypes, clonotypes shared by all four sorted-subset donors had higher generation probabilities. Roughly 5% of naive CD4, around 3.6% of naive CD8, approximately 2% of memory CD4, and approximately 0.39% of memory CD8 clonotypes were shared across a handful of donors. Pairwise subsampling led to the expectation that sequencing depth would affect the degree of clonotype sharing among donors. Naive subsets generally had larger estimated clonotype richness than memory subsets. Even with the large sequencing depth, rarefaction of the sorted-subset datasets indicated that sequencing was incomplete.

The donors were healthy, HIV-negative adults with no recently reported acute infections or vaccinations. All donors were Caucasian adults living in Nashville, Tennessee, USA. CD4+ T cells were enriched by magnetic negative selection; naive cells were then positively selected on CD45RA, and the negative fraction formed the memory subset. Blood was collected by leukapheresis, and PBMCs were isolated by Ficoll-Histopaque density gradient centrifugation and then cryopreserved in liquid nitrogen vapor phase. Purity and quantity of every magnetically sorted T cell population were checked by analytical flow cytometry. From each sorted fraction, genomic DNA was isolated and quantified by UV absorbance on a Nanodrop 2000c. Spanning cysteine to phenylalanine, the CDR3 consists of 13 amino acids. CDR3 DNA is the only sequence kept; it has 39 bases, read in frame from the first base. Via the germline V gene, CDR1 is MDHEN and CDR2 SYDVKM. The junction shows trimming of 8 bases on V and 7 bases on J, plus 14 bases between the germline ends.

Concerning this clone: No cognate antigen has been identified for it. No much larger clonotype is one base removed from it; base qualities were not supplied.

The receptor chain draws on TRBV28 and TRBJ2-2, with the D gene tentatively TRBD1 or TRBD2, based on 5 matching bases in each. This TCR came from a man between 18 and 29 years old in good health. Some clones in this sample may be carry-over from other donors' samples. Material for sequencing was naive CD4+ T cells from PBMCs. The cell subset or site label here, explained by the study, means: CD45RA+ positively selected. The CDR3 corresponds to CASRDRGYGELFF. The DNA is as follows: TGTGCCAGCCGGGACCGGGGCTACGGGGAGCTGTTTTTT.